A single sample is the source of the 32 T cell receptor beta chains below, sequenced in a study of T cells in Graves' hyperthyroidism and ophthalmopathy. It was RNA transcripts that yielded the amplified TCR beta CDR3 regions. The study used the HTBI primer set for a first-round RT-PCR of the TCR CDR3. TCRdb itself ran the multiplex PCR reads through MiXCR, one entry per CDR3 protein. The repertoire holds around 290,000 distinct CDR3 sequences, with about 15% as singletons. Sequenced sample: blood. The receptors were sampled from a woman in her sixties or seventies with Graves' ophthalmopathy.

This clonotype was counted a few times. The chain couples TRBV18 to TRBJ1-1; TRBD1 matches 7 bases. Germline CDR1 reads KGHSH; CDR2 reads LQKENI. V was pared by 4 bases and J by 4 bases, with 12 bases of the junction left unmatched. CDR3 length: 16 residues. CDR3 protein: CASSQSQGKPFTEAFF. Written as DNA, the CDR3 is TGTGCCAGCTCACAATCACAGGGGAAGCCGTTCACTGAAGCTTTCTTT.

This clonotype was seen more than once but under ten times. The chain uses TRBV6-1 and TRBJ2-7; possibly TRBD1 for D (6 bases). The CDR3 has 12 amino acids. V was trimmed by 6 bases and J by 7 bases, leaving 13 bases between them. Germline values: CDR1 MNHNS, CDR2 SASEGT. The CDR3 DNA follows: TGTGCCAGCAGCAGGGGCCCAATTGAGCAGTACTTC. This gives the protein CASSRGPIEQYF.

J is TRBJ2-3 and V is TRBV7-2; 8 nucleotides align to TRBD1. Losses at the gene ends were 3 bases for V and 5 bases for J; bases not matched to a gene: 7. Germline assignment: CDR1 SGHTA and CDR2 FQGNSA. This CDR3 spans 15 amino acids. The CDR3 loop is CASSLVVRGQDTQYF. The CDR3 nucleotides read TGTGCCAGCAGCTTGGTTGTCAGGGGGCAAGATACGCAGTATTTT.

The sample holds many counts of this clonotype. This sequence joins TRBV20-1 and TRBJ2-5; 7 positions agree with TRBD2. This CDR3 is built from 13 residues. CDR1 and CDR2 from the germline V gene are DFQATT and SNEGSKA (reference sequence). CDR3 sequence: CSGEGGYQETQYF. The CDR3 bases are TGCTCCGGGGAGGGAGGCTACCAAGAGACCCAGTACTTC.

This clonotype was recorded at least ten times. The V and J genes are TRBV5-5 and TRBJ2-1; D is tentatively TRBD1 or TRBD2 (5 bases each). V gave up 1 base and J gave up 1 base, with 15 bases separating them. CDR1 is SGHKS and CDR2 is YYEKEE in the germline V gene (reference sequence). The CDR3 totals 17 residues. As DNA, the CDR3 is TGTGCCAGCAGCTTGTTCTGGGACGCCAAATCCTACAATGAGCAGTTCTTC. This translates into CASSLFWDAKSYNEQFF.

This clonotype was counted ten times or more. The chain combines TRBV24-1 with TRBJ2-2; D is perhaps TRBD1 or TRBD2 (5 bases each). The CDR3 has 18 amino acids. V dropped 1 base and J dropped 1 base, with 15 bases sitting between them. Germline assignment: CDR1 KGHDR and CDR2 SFDVKD. The DNA of the CDR3 is TGTGCCACCAGTGATTTACCCAGGGACCTCCAGAACACCGGGGAGCTGTTTTTT. It is translated as CATSDLPRDLQNTGELFF.

This clonotype showed up many times. The V call is TRBV20-1, the J call TRBJ2-3, with 7 bases matching TRBD2. J was trimmed by 4 bases and V by 3 bases; bases with no gene match: 10. Looked up from germline, CDR1 is DFQATT and CDR2 is SNEGSKA (reference sequence). This CDR3 contains 15 residues. The CDR3 DNA sequence: TGCAGTGCTAGTATGGTCTCGGGGAGGGCAGATACGCAGTATTTT. It specifies CSASMVSGRADTQYF.

V usage is TRBV9 and J usage is TRBJ1-3; D not certain. CDR1 is SGDLS, CDR2 YYNGEE, per germline. V dropped 0 bases and J dropped 4 bases, with 11 bases sitting between them. The CDR3 is made up of 15 amino acids. The CDR3 coding sequence is TGTGCCAGCAGCGTAGGTGGGAGAGAGGGAAACACCATATATTTT. It codes for CASSVGGREGNTIYF.

This clonotype was picked up many times. The J gene is TRBJ2-1, the V gene TRBV25-1; 8 nucleotides match TRBD2. In germline, CDR1 is MGHDK, CDR2 SYGVNS. This CDR3 is built from 17 residues. The V segment lost 5 bases and the J segment 6 bases; nucleotides outside the gene matches: 15. Written as DNA, the CDR3 is TGTGCCAGCAGTCCGCGGGGGGAACGACCCCCCGCCAATGAGCAGTTCTTC. It is translated as CASSPRGERPPANEQFF.

This clonotype was counted many times. The chain uses TRBV9 and TRBJ2-3; 7 nucleotides agree with TRBD2. Losses at the gene ends were 0 bases for V and 4 bases for J; bases not matched to a gene: 17. Germline values: CDR1 SGDLS, CDR2 YYNGEE. This CDR3 region has 19 residues. CDR3 in DNA: TGTGCCAGCAGCGTAGACCCTACCCTAGCGGCCCACACTTCAGATACGCAGTATTTT. It yields the protein CASSVDPTLAAHTSDTQYF.

This clonotype has more than one count but fewer than ten. This could be a read error, since a much larger clone is one nucleotide away. The chain joins TRBV3-1 to TRBJ1-1; tentatively, D is TRBD1 (5 bases). The V gene's germline CDR1 is LGHDT and CDR2 YNNKEL (reference sequence). The germline V and J ends were trimmed by 4 bases and 5 bases, with 17 bases remaining between them. This CDR3 is built from 15 residues. In DNA, the CDR3 is TGTGCCAGCAGCCGAGGGGCAGGGTGGATTACTGAAGCTTTCTTT. Translation: CASSRGAGWITEAFF.

The J gene is TRBJ2-1, the V gene TRBV7-3; D unresolved. Germline assignment: CDR1 SGHTA and CDR2 FQGTGA. V was shortened by 1 base and J by 2 bases, with 9 bases between the two germline ends. This CDR3 region has 15 residues. The CDR3 protein is CASSLMASTYNEQFF. CDR3 nucleotides: TGTGCCAGCAGCTTAATGGCTAGTACCTACAATGAGCAGTTCTTC.

This clonotype has a count of ten or more. The V call is TRBV7-8, the J call TRBJ2-2; D not certain. CDR3 length: 13 amino acids. The germline gives CDR1 SGHVS, CDR2 FQNEAQ. The germline V and J ends were trimmed by 8 bases and 1 base, with 8 bases remaining between them. This CDR3 is CASSGQNTGELFF. DNA for the CDR3: TGTGCCAGCTCGGGTCAGAACACCGGGGAGCTGTTTTTT.

This clonotype appeared many times. The chain combines TRBV20-1 with TRBJ1-3; no firm D call. The CDR3 runs to 14 residues. CDR1 and CDR2 (germline): DFQATT, SNEGSKA (reference sequence). V lost 3 bases and J 5 bases, leaving 14 bases between the germline ends. In nucleotides, the CDR3 is TGCAGTGCTAGTAGTAGTGGCTTACGAAACACCATATATTTT. It yields the protein CSASSSGLRNTIYF.

In its sample, this clonotype was seen many times. The chain has TRBV6-2 or TRBV6-3 and TRBJ2-1, with 8 bases aligning to TRBD1. The CDR3 is made up of 15 amino acids. Germline trimming cut 5 bases from V and 8 bases from J; bases unmatched to any gene: 11. The germline V gene encodes CDR1 MNHEY and CDR2 SVGEGT. DNA for the CDR3: TGTGCCAGCAGTAGCACCGGGACAGGTAGGGATGAGCAGTTCTTC. This translates into CASSSTGTGRDEQFF.

The chain joins TRBV18 to TRBJ1-5, with 8 nucleotides matching TRBD1. From germline, CDR1 is KGHSH and CDR2 LQKENI. This CDR3 has 15 amino acids. V shed 5 bases, J shed 4 bases, and the junction held 7 bases outside the gene matches. The CDR3 DNA follows: TGTGCCAGCTCAGCCGACAGGGGAGAGAATCAGCCCCAGCATTTT. This translates into CASSADRGENQPQHF.

The chain uses TRBV7-9 and TRBJ1-2; D gene unclear. The CDR3 has 13 amino acids. Germline lookup yields CDR1 SEHNR and CDR2 FQNEAQ (reference sequence). Trimming stripped 0 bases from V and 5 bases from J, with 7 bases between. CDR3 in DNA: TGTGCCAGCAGCTTAGCTGGCCCATATGGCTACACCTTC. Its translation: CASSLAGPYGYTF.

As regards this clonotype: A much larger clone differs from this one at a single base, so this may be a read error. The chain combines TRBV6-1 with TRBJ1-1; D is uncertain. Trimming stripped 7 bases from V and 3 bases from J, with 15 bases between. Germline values: CDR1 MNHNS, CDR2 SASEGT. The CDR3 covers 14 residues. The CDR3 DNA sequence: TGTGCCAGCACCCCGGGTCGACCGGACACTGAAGCTTTCTTT. It yields the protein CASTPGRPDTEAFF.

The chain recombines TRBV4-3 with TRBJ1-3; D unresolved. V was shortened by 4 bases and J by 7 bases, with 14 bases between the two germline ends. Germline V gene sequence: CDR1 LGHNA, CDR2 YSLEER. The CDR3 is made up of 14 amino acids. The CDR3 loop is CASSRTQSDNTIYF. For the CDR3, the DNA is TGCGCCAGCAGCCGCACCCAGTCGGATAACACCATATATTTT.

This clonotype was counted ten times or more. This chain links TRBV2 with TRBJ2-3; D is ambiguous. The germline CDR1 and CDR2 sequences are SNHLY and FYNNEI. Trimming left V 1 base short and J 3 bases short, with 2 bases between. The CDR3 runs 12 residues. CDR3 protein: CASSEGTDTQYF. In DNA, the CDR3 is TGTGCCAGCAGTGAAGGGACAGATACGCAGTATTTT.

This clonotype was detected many times. The chain combines TRBV27 with TRBJ2-7; 9 bases match TRBD1. CDR3 length: 14 amino acids. V shed 5 bases and J 5 bases; nucleotides not matched to a gene: 7. CDR1 and CDR2 (germline): MNHEY, SMNVEV (reference sequence). CDR3 in amino acids: CASSQPGQGNEQYF. The CDR3 nucleotides are TGTGCCAGCAGTCAGCCGGGACAGGGCAACGAGCAGTACTTC.

This clonotype was observed a few times. V and J are TRBV10-1 and TRBJ2-2; no firm D call. This CDR3 comprises 14 residues. The V gene lost 3 bases and the J gene lost 4 bases, with 9 bases spanning the gap. The V gene's germline CDR1 is WNHNN and CDR2 SYGVQD (reference sequence). DNA of the CDR3: TGCGCCAGCAGTGAAATCTTAGGCACCGGGGAGCTGTTTTTT. Its translation is CASSEILGTGELFF.

In its sample, this clonotype was seen a few times. The chain is built from TRBV12-3 or TRBV12-4 and TRBJ1-5; D is undetermined. The V and J ends lost 4 bases and 0 bases respectively, with 7 bases between them. The CDR3 extends over 14 amino acids. The CDR3 here is CASSYGTSNQPQHF. The CDR3 nucleotides read TGTGCCAGCAGTTATGGAACTAGCAATCAGCCCCAGCATTTT.

Ten or more counts support this clonotype. This rearrangement joins TRBV10-3 to TRBJ2-1; 12 bases line up with TRBD2. The CDR3 totals 14 residues. Germline loops: CDR1 ENHRY, CDR2 SYGVKD. Trimming at V came to 6 bases and at J to 5 bases, leaving 2 bases not matched to a gene. This CDR3 is CAIRRTSGDNEQFF. Written as DNA, the CDR3 is TGTGCCATCAGAAGGACTAGCGGGGACAATGAGCAGTTCTTC.

This clonotype occurred many times. The chain employs TRBV20-1 and TRBJ2-1, with TRBD2 as a possible D gene (6 bases). This CDR3 has 14 amino acids. The V gene's germline CDR1 is DFQATT and CDR2 SNEGSKA (reference sequence). V lost 2 bases and J lost 3, with 11 bases in between. The CDR3 spells CSARPGTVYNEQFF. The CDR3 region has the DNA TGCAGTGCTAGACCCGGGACTGTCTACAATGAGCAGTTCTTC.

The gene calls are TRBV6-5 and TRBJ2-2; D may be TRBD1 (6 bases). Trimming removed 2 bases at V and 5 bases at J, with 9 bases between. The germline V gene has CDR1 MNHEY and CDR2 SVGAGI. The CDR3 runs to 14 residues. The CDR3 spells CASSYGGGTGELFF. In nucleotides, the CDR3 is TGTGCCAGCAGTTACGGGGGCGGTACCGGGGAGCTGTTTTTT.

V is TRBV30 and J is TRBJ1-2; 8 bases align to TRBD1. V lost 1 base, J lost 7 bases, and 5 bases stayed unmatched. Germline loops: CDR1 GTSNPN, CDR2 SVGIG (reference sequence). This CDR3 spans 13 amino acids. CDR3 sequence reads: CAWSATGAGGYTF. DNA of the CDR3: TGTGCCTGGAGTGCGACAGGGGCGGGTGGCTACACCTTC.

The CDR3 region has the DNA TGTGCCAGCAGGCGGACTTTAGCAGCCAAAAACATTCAGTACTTC. As protein: CASRRTLAAKNIQYF. The V gene is TRBV6-2 or TRBV6-3, the J gene TRBJ2-4, with D possibly matching TRBD2 (5 bases). V lost 6 bases to trimming and J lost 0 bases, with 12 bases between them. Germline V CDR1 and CDR2: MNHEY, SVGEGT. The CDR3 extends over 15 amino acids.

To note about this clonotype: The junction shows a germline mismatch at one end, possibly a read error. The CDR3 bases are TGTCCCAGCAGCCCAACGTGGGCTGACGCCTATCAACCCCAGCATTTT. This translates into CPSSPTWADAYQPQHF. The V and J genes are TRBV6-1 and TRBJ1-5; D remains ambiguous. This CDR3 is built from 16 residues. Germline V gives CDR1 MNHNS, CDR2 SASEGT.

This clonotype was observed many times. The chain combines TRBV7-8 with TRBJ1-4; 7 nucleotides align to TRBD1. The CDR3 is 16 amino acids. Germline V gene lookup returns CDR1 SGHVS and CDR2 FQNEAQ. Trimming took 0 bases from V and 5 from J; bases not matched to a gene: 6. CDR3 loop: CASSLATGALNEKLFF. In DNA form, the CDR3 reads TGTGCCAGCAGCTTAGCCACAGGGGCCTTAAATGAAAAACTGTTTTTT. Using reference TRBV7-8 and TRBJ1-4 for the parts outside the CDR3, the full variable domain is GAGVSQSPRYKVAKRGQDVALRCDPISGHVSLFWYQQALGQGPEFLTYFQNEAQLDKSGLPSDRFFAERPEGSVSTLKIQRTQQEDSAVYLCASSLATGALNEKLFFGSGTQLSVL.

This clonotype was counted only a few times. A much larger clone differs by one base, so this may be a read error. V gene TRBV5-1 combines with J gene TRBJ1-1; tentative D call: TRBD1 (5 bases). The CDR3 runs 15 residues. Germline CDR1 SGHRS, CDR2 YFSETQ. The V and J ends lost 4 bases and 0 bases respectively, with 13 bases between them. The CDR3 reads CASSPWTSLNTEAFF. CDR3 DNA sequence: TGCGCCAGCAGCCCCTGGACAAGCTTGAACACTGAAGCTTTCTTT.

This clonotype was counted a single time. The chain is built from TRBV28 and TRBJ1-6, with D possibly matching TRBD1 (5 bases). Trimming removed 5 bases at V and 7 bases at J, with 12 bases between. Germline-derived CDR1 and CDR2 are MDHEN and SYDVKM. This CDR3 contains 14 residues. CDR3 loop: CASSNRMANSPLHF. DNA for the CDR3: TGTGCCAGCAGTAACAGGATGGCCAATTCACCCCTCCACTTT. Drawing the rest from reference TRBV28 and TRBJ1-6, the complete variable domain is DVKVTQSSRYLVKRTGEKVFLECVQDMDHENMFWYRQDPGLGLRLIYFSYDVKMKEKGDIPEGYSVSREKKERFSLILESASTNQTSMYLCASSNRMANSPLHFGNGTRLTVT.